This T cell receptor (beta chain) was captured by sequencing in a study of shared clonotypes between healthy human individuals. Notes on the study in general: Blood alone was sampled, and tissue repertoires likely differ. Shared across a handful of donors were around 5% of the naive CD4 clonotypes. Generally, naive subsets came out with larger estimated richness than memory subsets.

The V gene's germline CDR1 is MNHNS and CDR2 SASEGT. V dropped 5 bases and J dropped 3 bases, with 8 bases sitting between them. The CDR3 is made up of 13 amino acids. Genomic DNA per cell subset filled all wells of several immunoSEQ plates. Assay used: immunoSEQ multiplex PCR; TCRdb lists only in-frame clones, some missing. Of nearly 1,000,000 clones in the sample, over 60% were seen once. As for this clone: As yet, its antigen is unknown.

Sequenced input: memory CD4+ T cells sorted from blood. Indicated subset: CD45RA-negative fraction. This TCR derives from a man aged 18 to 35 in good health. V usage is TRBV6-1 and J usage is TRBJ1-5; D call uncertain. CDR3 nucleotides: TGTGCCAGCAGTAGTCAGATCAATCAGCCCCAGCATTTT. It is translated as CASSSQINQPQHF.